This T cell receptor (beta chain) derives from a study of beta chain features in type 1 diabetes. Isolated RNA was reverse transcribed in full, so expressed TCRB transcripts were sequenced. TCRdb's table, derived via immunoSEQ multiplex PCR, lists solely in-frame clones and lacks some. The table has 810,000 or so clones, around a sixth seen once. Worth noting for this clone: A read error may account for a junction end that differs from germline. The sample carries other DNA sequences with the same CDR3.

Looked up from germline, CDR1 is SGHAT and CDR2 is FQNNGV. The CDR3 runs to 15 residues. Material: naive CD4+ T cells from blood. The sequence was obtained from a woman between 18 and 29 years old in good health. The V and J genes are TRBV11-2 and TRBJ1-1; perhaps TRBD1 as D (5 bases). The CDR3 DNA follows: TGTGCCAGCAGCCCGGGACCAGACATGAATACTGAAGCTTTCTTT. Amino acid sequence: CASSPGPDMNTEAFF. The entire variable domain, with the rest obtained from reference TRBV11-2 and TRBJ1-1, is as follows: EAGVAQSPRYKIIEKRQSVAFWCNPISGHATLYWYQQILGQGPKLLIQFQNNGVVDDSQLPKDRFSAERLKGVDSTLKIQPAKLEDSAVYLCASSPGPDMNTEAFFGQGTRLTVV.